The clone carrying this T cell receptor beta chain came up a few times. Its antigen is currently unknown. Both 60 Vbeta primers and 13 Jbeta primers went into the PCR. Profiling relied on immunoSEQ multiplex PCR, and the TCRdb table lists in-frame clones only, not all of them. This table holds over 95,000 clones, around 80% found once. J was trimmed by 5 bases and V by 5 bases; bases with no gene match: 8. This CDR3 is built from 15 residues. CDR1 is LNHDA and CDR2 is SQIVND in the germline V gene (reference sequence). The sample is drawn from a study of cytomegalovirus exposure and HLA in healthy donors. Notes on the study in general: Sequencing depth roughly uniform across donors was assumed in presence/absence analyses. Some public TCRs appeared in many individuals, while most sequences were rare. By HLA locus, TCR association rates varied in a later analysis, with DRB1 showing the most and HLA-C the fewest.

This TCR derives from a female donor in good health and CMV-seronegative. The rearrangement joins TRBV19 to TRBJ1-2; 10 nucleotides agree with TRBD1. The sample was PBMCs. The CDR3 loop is CASSLPGQGIYGYTF. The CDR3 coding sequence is TGTGCCAGTAGTCTTCCGGGACAGGGGATATATGGCTACACCTTC.